The next 4 T cell receptor beta chains were all read from a single sample in a study of cytomegalovirus exposure and HLA in healthy donors. Sequencing used immunoSEQ multiplex PCR; TCRdb keeps in-frame clones, though not all of them. The sample consists of 150,000 to 200,000 clones, around 84% of them appearing once. The sequencing sample was made of PBMCs. These receptors were collected from a man aged 18 to 29 in good health and CMV-seropositive.

J is TRBJ2-7 and V is TRBV29-1; 8 bases align to TRBD1. The CDR3 has 13 amino acids. From germline, CDR1 is SQVTM and CDR2 ANQGSEA. Trimming took 5 bases from V and 2 from J; bases not matched to a gene: 5. In nucleotides, the CDR3 is TGCAGCGTTACCGACAGGGGCGCCTACGAGCAGTACTTC. This translates into CSVTDRGAYEQYF.

This sequence joins TRBV28 and TRBJ1-5; TRBD1 is a possible D gene (6 bases). The V and J ends lost 4 bases and 1 base respectively, with 11 bases between them. Germline assignment: CDR1 MDHEN and CDR2 SYDVKM. This CDR3 has 15 amino acids. The CDR3 protein is CASSSGAGSNQPQHF. The CDR3 DNA is TGTGCCAGCAGTTCAGGGGCCGGGAGCAATCAGCCCCAGCATTTT.

The rearrangement links TRBV19 to TRBJ2-7; 8 bases line up with TRBD1. This CDR3 contains 13 residues. J gave up 5 bases and V 4 bases, and 4 bases lay outside the gene matches. Germline V gene lookup returns CDR1 LNHDA and CDR2 SQIVND (reference sequence). The CDR3, as DNA: TGTGCCAGTAGTAGTCCAGGGGGCGACGAGCAGTACTTC. It codes for CASSSPGGDEQYF.

The V call is TRBV2, the J call TRBJ1-2, with TRBD1 identical over 9 bases. The V gene end was trimmed by 4 bases and the J gene end by 2 bases; junction bases not matched to a gene: 11. There are 17 residues in the CDR3. CDR1 is SNHLY, CDR2 FYNNEI, per germline. The CDR3 loop is CASSGIVRGQGNYGYTF. The CDR3 region has the DNA TGTGCCAGCAGTGGGATTGTACGCGGACAGGGGAACTATGGCTACACCTTC.